This TCR beta chain was sequenced during a study of siplizumab effects on memory and regulatory T cells (dated by TCRdb to between 2018 and 2021). At the level of the whole study: The study looked at the effect of siplizumab, an anti-CD2 antibody, on alloreactive T-cell subsets in allogeneic mixed lymphocyte reactions made from human PBMCs.

Overall results and qualifications from the work: Siplizumab significantly lowered the cumulative frequency of alloreactive sequences that could be traced to unstimulated CD4+ memory T cells. Among mappable alloreactive CD4+ clones, an average Treg-derived fraction of almost 70% was observed with siplizumab, compared with more than 25% in control reactions. Because sequences at frequencies below about 10^-5 were poorly captured, only a minor fraction of alloreactive clones could be mapped back to unstimulated subsets. Unstimulated naive T cells appeared more diverse than memory T cells, and naive cells seemed to contribute substantially to the alloresponse. Whether proliferating Tregs from siplizumab cultures actually had suppressive function was not functionally confirmed. A naive or memory phenotype could not be assigned to roughly 80-97% of proliferating CD4+ or CD8+ clones.

The library was prepared using the immunoSEQ multiplex PCR assay. Each sample had 10^5 or so TCR templates assayed by the deep sequencing platform. Genomic DNA extracted from sorted T cells was the material used for TCRbeta CDR3 sequencing. From the authors' description of their analysis: The R programming language was used for clonal analysis of TCRbeta CDR3 data. Alloreactive CD4+ and CD8+ clones were identified by comparing unstimulated samples to CFSE-low samples taken after the reaction. Regulatory or non-regulatory origin was assigned to alloreactive CD4+ clones by matching of sequences to sorted unstimulated Treg and non-Treg repertoires. TCRdb stores this immuneACCESS table with in-frame sequences only. Part of the clones is absent; in the studies checked, under half of the shortfall reflects unresolved V genes, and no reason is known for the rest. D and trimming were read from the DNA, whereas the V and J calls and clone size are those reported in that table. This sample is represented by approximately 100,000 clones; over 85% of them were singletons. Around 0.15% of the sample is in the top ten clones.

TCRbeta CDR3 sequencing was performed on sorted unstimulated T cells and on proliferating T cells recovered from mixed lymphocyte reactions. Fresh whole blood from nine to ten HLA-typed healthy donors was used as the source from which PBMCs were isolated. To map where alloreactive clones came from, CD4+ non-regulatory T cells in the unstimulated state were FACS-sorted. As to this clone: Its cognate antigen has yet to be identified. Base qualities are not recorded, but no much larger clone differs from it by a single base.

The junction shows trimming of 4 bases on V and 2 bases on J, and the gene matches do not reach 1 base of it. CDR1 and CDR2 were assigned from the germline V gene as MNHEY and SVGAGI. The CDR3 contains 13 residues, cysteine and phenylalanine counted. Only CDR3 DNA is held: 39 bases, read in frame from base 1. The sequence joins TRBV6-5 to TRBJ1-2, and 7 bases in between align with TRBD1. The TCR comes from a human donor in good health. The sample was non-Treg CD4+ T cells sorted from blood. This sample's cell subset or site label indicates: FACS-sorted unstimulated CD4+ non-regulatory T cells. The CDR3 sequence is CASSLQGNYGYTF. The sequenced DNA: TGTGCCAGCAGTTTACAGGGGAACTATGGCTACACCTTC.